This TCR beta chain is from a study of cytomegalovirus exposure and HLA in healthy donors. Comment on this clone: As the CDR3 is not closed by the conserved phenylalanine or tryptophan, this likely results from a read error. The limits of the CDR3 on the DNA are not certain, so only TCRdb's listed CDR3 is given.

The assay was immunoSEQ multiplex PCR, and TCRdb's table has in-frame clones only and misses some. Of roughly 140,000 clones listed, around nine tenths were seen once; the top ten hold less than 9%. Both ends counted, the CDR3 spans 9 residues. CDR1 GTSNPN and CDR2 SVGIG come from the germline V gene (reference sequence). The receptor was isolated from a man between 18 and 35 years old in good health and CMV-seropositive. Sequenced: PBMCs. The V call is TRBV30, the J call TRBJ2-7; the table's D gene call, TRBD1, was not cross checked with the DNA. The CDR3 spells CAWSVVMVA.